A single sample is the source of the 2 T cell receptor beta chains below, sequenced in a study of breast tumors, draining lymph nodes, adjacent tissues. One entry per CDR3 protein results from TCRdb running MiXCR on the multiplex PCR reads. Found here are about 13,000 distinct CDR3 sequences, approximately 50% of them singletons; the top ten hold approximately 40%. The sequenced sample was tumor-adjacent breast tissue. These receptors all come from a female donor with breast cancer. Some clones in this sample may be carry-over from other donors' samples.

In this sample, this clonotype turned up a few times. The chain has TRBV10-3 and TRBJ2-7, with 13 bases aligning to TRBD2. The junction had 9 bases not matched to a gene; V was cut back by 11 bases and J by 5 bases. This CDR3 comprises 14 residues. Germline V gene data show CDR1 as ENHRY and CDR2 as SYGVKD. CDR3 bases: TGTGCCTCCCGGACTAGCGGGAGTACAGACGAGCAGTACTTC. Translation gives CASRTSGSTDEQYF.

The chain carries TRBV15 and TRBJ1-4; D not resolved. Germline assignment: CDR1 LNHNV and CDR2 YYDKDF (reference sequence). The V gene lost 3 bases and the J gene lost 8 bases, with 19 bases spanning the gap. CDR3 length equals 16 residues. This CDR3 reads CATSSTSPLIGEKLFF. The CDR3 DNA is TGTGCCACCAGCAGTACGTCTCCTCTAATTGGCGAAAAACTGTTTTTT.